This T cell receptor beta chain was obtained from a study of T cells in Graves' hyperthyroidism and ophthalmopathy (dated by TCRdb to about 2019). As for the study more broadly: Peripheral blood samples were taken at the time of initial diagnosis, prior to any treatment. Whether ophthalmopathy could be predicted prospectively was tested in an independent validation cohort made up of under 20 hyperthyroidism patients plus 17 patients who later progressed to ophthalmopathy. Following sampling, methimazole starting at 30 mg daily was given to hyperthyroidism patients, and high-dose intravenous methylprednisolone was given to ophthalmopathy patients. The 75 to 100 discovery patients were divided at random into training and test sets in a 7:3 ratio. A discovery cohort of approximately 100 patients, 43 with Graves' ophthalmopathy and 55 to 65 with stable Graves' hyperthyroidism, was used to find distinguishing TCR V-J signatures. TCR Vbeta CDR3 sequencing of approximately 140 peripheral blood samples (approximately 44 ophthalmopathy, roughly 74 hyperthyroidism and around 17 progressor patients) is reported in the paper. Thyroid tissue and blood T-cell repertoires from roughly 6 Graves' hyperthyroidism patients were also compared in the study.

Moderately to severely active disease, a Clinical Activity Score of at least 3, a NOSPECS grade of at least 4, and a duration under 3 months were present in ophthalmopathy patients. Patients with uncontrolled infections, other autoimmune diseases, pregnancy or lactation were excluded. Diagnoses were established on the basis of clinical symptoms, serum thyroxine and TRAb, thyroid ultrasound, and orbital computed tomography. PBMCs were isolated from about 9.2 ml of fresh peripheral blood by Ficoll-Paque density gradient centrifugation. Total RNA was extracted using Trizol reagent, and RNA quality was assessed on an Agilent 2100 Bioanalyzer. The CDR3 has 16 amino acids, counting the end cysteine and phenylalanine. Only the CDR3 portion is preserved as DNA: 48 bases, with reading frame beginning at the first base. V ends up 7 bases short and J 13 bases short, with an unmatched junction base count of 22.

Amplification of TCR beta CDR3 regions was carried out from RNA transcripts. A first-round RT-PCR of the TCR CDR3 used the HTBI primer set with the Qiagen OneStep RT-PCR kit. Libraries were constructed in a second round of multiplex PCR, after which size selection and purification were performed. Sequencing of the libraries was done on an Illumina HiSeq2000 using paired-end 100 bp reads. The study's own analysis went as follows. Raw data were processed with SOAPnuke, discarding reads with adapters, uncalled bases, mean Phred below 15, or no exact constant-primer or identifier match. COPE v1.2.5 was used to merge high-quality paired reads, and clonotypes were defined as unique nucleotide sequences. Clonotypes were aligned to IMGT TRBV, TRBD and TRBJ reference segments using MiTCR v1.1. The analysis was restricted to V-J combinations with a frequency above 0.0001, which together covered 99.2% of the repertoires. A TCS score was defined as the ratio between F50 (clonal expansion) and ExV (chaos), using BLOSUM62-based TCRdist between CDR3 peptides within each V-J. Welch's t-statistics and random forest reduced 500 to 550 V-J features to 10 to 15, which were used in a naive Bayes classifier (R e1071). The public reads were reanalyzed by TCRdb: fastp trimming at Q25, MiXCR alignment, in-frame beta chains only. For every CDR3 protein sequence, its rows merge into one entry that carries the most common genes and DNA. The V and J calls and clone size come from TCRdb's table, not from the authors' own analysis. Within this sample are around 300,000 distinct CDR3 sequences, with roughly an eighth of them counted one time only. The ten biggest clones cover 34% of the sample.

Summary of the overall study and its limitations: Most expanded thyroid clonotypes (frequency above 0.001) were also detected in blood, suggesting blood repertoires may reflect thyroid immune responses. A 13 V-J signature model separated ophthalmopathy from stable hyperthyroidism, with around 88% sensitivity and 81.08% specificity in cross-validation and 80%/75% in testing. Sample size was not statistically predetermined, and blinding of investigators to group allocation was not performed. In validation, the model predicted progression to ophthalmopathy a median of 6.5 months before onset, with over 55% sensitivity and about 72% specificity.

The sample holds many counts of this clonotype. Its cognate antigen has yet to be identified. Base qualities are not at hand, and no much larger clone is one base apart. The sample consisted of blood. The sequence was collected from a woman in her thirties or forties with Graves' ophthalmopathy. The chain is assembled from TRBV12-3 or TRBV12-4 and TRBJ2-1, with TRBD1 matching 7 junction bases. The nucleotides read TGTGCCAGCAAAATACAACCAGGGGGATCGGGTACCCCACAGTTCTTC. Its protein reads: CASKIQPGGSGTPQFF.